These 5 T cell receptor beta chains share one sample of origin, sequenced in a study of blood T cell repertoires in COVID-19. The protocol was immunoSEQ multiplex PCR, while the TCRdb copy is restricted to in-frame clones and leaves out a portion. Among about 130,000 clones, 86% were seen once, and the ten largest hold 9.5% to 12%. Source material: peripheral blood. These receptors originate from a woman in her 70s with COVID-19, enrolled during active disease.

V gene TRBV5-1 combines with J gene TRBJ2-3; 13 nucleotides agree with TRBD2. From germline, CDR1 is SGHRS and CDR2 YFSETQ. J was trimmed by 4 bases and V by 4 bases; bases with no gene match: 6. The CDR3 covers 16 residues. CDR3 DNA sequence: TGCGCCAGCAGCCTAGGACTAGCGGGGGCTGCAGATACGCAGTATTTT. It is translated as CASSLGLAGAADTQYF. The full variable domain, with the rest looked up from reference TRBV5-1 and TRBJ2-3, is KAGVTQTPRYLIKTRGQQVTLSCSPISGHRSVSWYQQTPGQGLQFLFEYFSETQRNKGNFPGRFSGRQFSNSRSEMNVSTLELGDSALYLCASSLGLAGAADTQYFGPGTRLTVL.

This clone was detected once. The V and J genes are TRBV7-2 and TRBJ1-4; possible D gene TRBD1, 6 bases. V was trimmed by 5 bases and J by 4 bases, leaving 11 bases between them. This CDR3 spans 14 amino acids. From germline, CDR1 is SGHTA and CDR2 FQGNSA. This CDR3 is CASSMTGLNEKLFF. CDR3 in DNA: TGTGCCAGCAGCATGACAGGACTTAATGAAAAACTGTTTTTT. The variable domain in full, completed from reference TRBV7-2 and TRBJ1-4, reads GAGVSQSPSNKVTEKGKDVELRCDPISGHTALYWYRQSLGQGLEFLIYFQGNSAPDKSGLPSDRFSAERTGGSVSTLTIQRTQQEDSAVYLCASSMTGLNEKLFFGSGTQLSVL.

This clone is a singleton in its sample. This chain joins TRBV7-2 and TRBJ1-2; D is perhaps TRBD1 (5 bases). The CDR3 length is 15 residues. V lost 4 bases and J lost 5, with 17 bases in between. Germline values: CDR1 SGHTA, CDR2 FQGNSA. The CDR3 sequence is CASSSYRTRTYGYTF. The CDR3 DNA reads as TGTGCCAGCAGCTCCTATAGGACAAGAACATATGGCTACACCTTC.

The rearrangement uses TRBV20-1 and TRBJ2-1, with 10 nucleotides matching TRBD2. Germline loops: CDR1 DFQATT, CDR2 SNEGSKA (reference sequence). V dropped 3 bases and J dropped 8; count of bases not matched to a gene: 10. The CDR3 is 15 amino acids. This chain's CDR3 is CSASTVIAGGHEQFF. The CDR3 region has the DNA TGCAGTGCTAGTACAGTGATAGCGGGGGGCCATGAGCAGTTCTTC.

The chain recombines TRBV5-4 with TRBJ2-1, with 9 positions matching TRBD2. The V and J ends lost 3 bases and 0 bases, in that order; junction bases with no gene match: 1. This CDR3 has 15 amino acids. Germline V CDR1 and CDR2: SGHNT, YYREEE (reference sequence). The CDR3 region is CASSSTSGSYNEQFF. CDR3 DNA: TGTGCCAGCAGCTCGACTAGCGGCTCCTACAATGAGCAGTTCTTC.